This T cell receptor (beta chain) was profiled in a study of metastatic and nonmetastatic thyroid tumors. Study overall: Malignant and benign thyroid patients had repertoires compared in peripheral blood and tumor or nodule tissue.

Trimming removed 6 bases from V and 14 bases from J, with 19 bases in between. The CDR3 has 12 residues. This clone ranks as medium-sized. Antigen unknown. Thyroid surgery had not been preceded by any treatment in any patient. The authors' processing: Construction of a distant-metastasis classifier for papillary thyroid cancer relied on CDR3 differences across clinicopathological groups. TCRdb re-called clones via MiXCR from the PCR reads. V and J calls and clone size were set by TCRdb, not the authors. The data show over 20,000 clones, with 12% seen just once and approximately 6.2% held by the top ten. Whole-study findings and limits: Significantly higher TCR beta diversity was reportedly seen in malignant thyroid tumors than benign nodules, in blood and tumor.

J is TRBJ1-2 and V is TRBV12-3 or TRBV12-4; TRBD1 is a possible D gene (6 bases). Sample: blood. This clonotype originated in a male donor with papillary thyroid cancer or a benign thyroid nodule (not recorded which). Some clones in this sample may be carry-over from other donors' samples. The CDR3 sequence is CASSWDTRGRTF. The CDR3 DNA reads TGTGCCAGCAGCTGGGACACGCGCGGGAGGACCTTC.